A selection of T cell receptor beta chains follows, all from one sample in a study of shared clonotypes between healthy human individuals. Repertoires were generated with immunoSEQ multiplex PCR, while TCRdb's copy carries only in-frame clones and drops some. The sample has 2 million to 2.5 million clones; roughly 95% are singletons. Sequenced sample: naive CD4+ T cells sorted from blood. The receptors here all came from a man younger than 35 in good health. CDR3s include the opening cysteine and the closing phenylalanine or tryptophan. D genes are given only for firm matches. The size entry is marked missing in some rows and otherwise reads once, few, many or a size class.

abundance,d_gene,v_gene,j_gene,CDR3nt,CDR3aa
.,.,TRBV5-1,TRBJ1-4,TGCGCCAGCAGCTTGGTGGGGGCGAAGCTTGAAAAACTGTTTTTT,CASSLVGAKLEKLFF
.,.,TRBV7-9,TRBJ1-5,TGTGCCAGCAGTCAAGGACAGCTCAATCAGCCCCAGCATTTT,CASSQGQLNQPQHF
.,.,TRBV11-2,TRBJ2-5,TGTGCCAGCAGCTTAGGAACCGAAGGCGAGACCCAGTACTTC,CASSLGTEGETQYF
.,TRBD1,TRBV5-1,TRBJ1-1,TGCGCCAGCAGCTTGCGGGGACAGGGGTTGGGTACTGAAGCTTTCTTT,CASSLRGQGLGTEAFF
.,.,TRBV7-2,TRBJ1-2,TGTGCCAGCAGCATAGCCGGGCCAATCTATGGCTACACCTTC,CASSIAGPIYGYTF
once,TRBD2,TRBV19,TRBJ2-5,TGTGCCAGTAGTAGACTAGCGGGTCCTCAAGAGACCCAGTACTTC,CASSRLAGPQETQYF
few,TRBD1,TRBV19,TRBJ1-2,TGTGCCAGTAGTACAACCGGCCAGGGGGGTTATGGCTACACCTTC,CASSTTGQGGYGYTF
.,.,TRBV2,TRBJ2-7,TGTGCCAGCAGGGGGTCCGGACTTTCTGGCGAGCAGTACTTC,CASRGSGLSGEQYF
.,TRBD1,TRBV30,TRBJ1-5,TGTGCCTGGAGGGGACAGGGGTCGGACTATAGCAATCAGCCCCAGCATTTT,CAWRGQGSDYSNQPQHF
.,TRBD1,TRBV6-1,TRBJ1-5,TGTGCCAGCAGAGAAGGGACAGGGGGCCAGCCCCAGCATTTT,CASREGTGGQPQHF
.,.,TRBV2,TRBJ1-1,TGTGCCAGCAGAGCGAACACTGAAGCTTTCTTT,CASRANTEAFF
.,.,TRBV7-9,TRBJ2-7,TGTGCCAGCACCCAGGGGTACGAGCAGTACTTC,CASTQGYEQYF
.,.,TRBV7-9,TRBJ1-1,TGTGCCACACTCAGGGACACTGAAGCTTTCTTT,CATLRDTEAFF
.,TRBD2,TRBV29-1,TRBJ2-5,TGCAGCGTCAGACTAGCGGACCGGGAGACCCAGTACTTC,CSVRLADRETQYF
.,.,TRBV7-2,TRBJ2-7,TGTGCCAGCGTCCACTTCAGGGTCGACGAGCAGTACTTC,CASVHFRVDEQYF
.,TRBD1,TRBV2,TRBJ2-1,TGTGCCAGCAGTCCCGGGACAGGGGGCGCGAGGAATGAGCAGTTCTTC,CASSPGTGGARNEQFF